The next 26 T cell receptor beta chains were all read from a single sample in a study of cytomegalovirus exposure and HLA in healthy donors. PCR primers comprised 60 Vbeta and 13 Jbeta primers. Profiling relied on immunoSEQ multiplex PCR, and the TCRdb table lists in-frame clones only, not all of them. Of about 160,000 clones listed, about 77% were seen once; the top ten hold roughly 7.3%. The sequenced sample was PBMCs. These receptors originate from a male donor in good health and CMV-seropositive.

The chain uses TRBV7-9 and TRBJ2-7, with TRBD1 matching 8 bases. This CDR3 is built from 15 residues. After removal of 1 base from V and 9 bases from J, the junction contained 11 bases not matched to a gene. Per germline, CDR1 SEHNR and CDR2 FQNEAQ (reference sequence). The CDR3 here is CASSLGRGQGAAQYF. The CDR3 nucleotides are TGTGCCAGCAGCTTAGGGAGAGGGCAGGGGGCTGCGCAGTACTTC. The complete variable domain, with remaining parts taken from reference TRBV7-9 and TRBJ2-7, reads DTGVSQNPRHKITKRGQNVTFRCDPISEHNRLYWYRQTLGQGPEFLTYFQNEAQLEKSRLLSDRFSAERPKGSFSTLEIQRTEQGDSAMYLCASSLGRGQGAAQYFGPGTRLTVT.

This clone has just a few counts. The J gene is TRBJ1-2, the V gene TRBV7-9, with 7 bases that match TRBD1. V lost 5 bases and J lost 6; bases outside the gene matches: 15. Germline V gives CDR1 SEHNR, CDR2 FQNEAQ (reference sequence). This CDR3 has 16 residues. Here the CDR3 DNA reads TGTGCCAGCAGCCCACAGGGGTCTTGGAAAATGGATGGCTACACCTTC. It codes for CASSPQGSWKMDGYTF.

The rearrangement uses TRBV7-9 and TRBJ1-6; 8 bases are shared with TRBD1. CDR1 is SEHNR and CDR2 is FQNEAQ in the germline V gene (reference sequence). Trimming removed 2 bases from V and 13 bases from J; junction bases left unmatched: 7. This CDR3 contains 14 residues. The CDR3 region is CASSLPGQGQPLHF. In DNA form, the CDR3 reads TGTGCCAGCAGCTTACCAGGACAGGGTCAGCCCCTCCACTTT.

The rearrangement joins TRBV12-5 to TRBJ1-1; 10 bases are a match to TRBD1. The V gene end was trimmed by 0 bases and the J gene end by 5 bases; junction bases not matched to a gene: 9. Germline CDR1 and CDR2: LGHNT and FRNRAP. This CDR3 region has 17 residues. The CDR3 spells CASGLVRTGGKITEAFF. In DNA, the CDR3 is TGTGCTAGTGGTTTGGTAAGGACAGGGGGTAAGATAACTGAAGCTTTCTTT.

The table lists this clone with a count of one. The rearrangement uses TRBV27 and TRBJ2-2; perhaps TRBD2 as D (7 bases). The CDR3 length is 16 residues. Trimming stripped 2 bases from V and 6 bases from J, with 16 bases between. The germline V gene encodes CDR1 MNHEY and CDR2 SMNVEV (reference sequence). CDR3 DNA: TGTGCCAGCAGTTTAGGGGGGGCCAGTTCGGCCGGGGAGCTGTTTTTT. Its translation is CASSLGGASSAGELFF.

The rearrangement uses TRBV10-3 and TRBJ2-1, with D possibly matching TRBD1 (6 bases). This CDR3 is built from 14 residues. V lost 3 bases, J lost 0 bases, and 6 bases lay in between. Germline V CDR1 and CDR2: ENHRY, SYGVKD. CDR3 protein: CAISEQGSYNEQFF. CDR3 DNA sequence: TGTGCCATCAGTGAACAGGGCTCCTACAATGAGCAGTTCTTC.

V is TRBV19 and J is TRBJ2-3; 8 bases line up with TRBD2. The ends lost 11 bases at V and 5 bases at J; junction bases unmatched: 9. This CDR3 comprises 13 residues. In germline, CDR1 is LNHDA, CDR2 SQIVND (reference sequence). CDR3 DNA: TGTGCCGCGGGCAGCGGGGGAGTAGATACGCAGTATTTT. Its protein is CAAGSGGVDTQYF.

This clone appeared once. The chain recombines TRBV19 with TRBJ2-7, with D tentatively TRBD2 (5 bases). Germline V gene lookup returns CDR1 LNHDA and CDR2 SQIVND (reference sequence). The CDR3 length is 13 residues. The V and J ends lost 4 bases and 6 bases respectively, with 13 bases between them. CDR3 loop: CASSRGSGSEQYF. The CDR3 coding sequence is TGTGCCAGTAGTAGAGGGTCGGGATCCGAGCAGTACTTC.

This clone appeared a few times. The J gene is TRBJ1-3, the V gene TRBV6-5; D may be TRBD1 (5 bases). The CDR3 is 14 amino acids. Germline assignment: CDR1 MNHEY and CDR2 SVGAGI. Trimming stripped 8 bases from V and 3 bases from J, with 14 bases between. This chain's CDR3 is CASASGGGGNTIYF. CDR3 coding DNA: TGTGCCAGCGCATCCGGGGGTGGTGGAAACACCATATATTTT.

In this sample, this clone turned up once. In DNA, the CDR3 is TGTGCCAGACAGGGGGCAAACGAGCAGTACTTC. This gives the protein CARQGANEQYF. The gene calls are TRBV30 and TRBJ2-7; 10 nucleotides agree with TRBD1. There are 11 residues in the CDR3. The J segment lost 5 bases and the V segment lost 8 bases, leaving 3 bases of the junction unmatched. CDR1 is GTSNPN, CDR2 SVGIG, per germline (reference sequence). Complete variable domain (other parts from reference TRBV30 and TRBJ2-7): SQTIHQWPATLVQPVGSPLSLECTVEGTSNPNLYWYRQAAGRGLQLLFYSVGIGQISSEVPQNLSASRPQDRQFILSSKKLLLSDSGFYLCARQGANEQYFGPGTRLTVT.

The chain employs TRBV9 and TRBJ2-5, with TRBD2 matching over 8 bases. Germline V gene data show CDR1 as SGDLS and CDR2 as YYNGEE. The CDR3 is 14 residues long. V was clipped by 4 bases and J by 1 base; unmatched bases: 3. The CDR3, as DNA: TGTGCCAGCAGCCTCGGGGGGGCCCAAGAGACCCAGTACTTC. Protein sequence: CASSLGGAQETQYF.

In its sample, this clone was seen a few times. The V and J genes are TRBV4-1 and TRBJ1-4; D is unclear. The germline V gene encodes CDR1 MGHRA and CDR2 YSYEKL. The CDR3 totals 15 residues. Trimming removed 1 base from V and 1 base from J, with 7 bases in between. The CDR3: CASSQGRVTNEKLFF. CDR3 DNA: TGCGCCAGCAGCCAAGGGCGGGTAACTAATGAAAAACTGTTTTTT.

The CDR3 here is CAWRGGFSYNSPLHF. For the CDR3, the DNA is TGTGCCTGGAGGGGGGGGTTCTCCTATAATTCACCCCTCCACTTT. The chain recombines TRBV30 with TRBJ1-6; a weak D match, TRBD1 (5 bases). This CDR3 has 15 amino acids. The germline V and J ends were trimmed by 3 bases and 0 bases, with 9 bases remaining between them. Per germline, CDR1 GTSNPN and CDR2 SVGIG (reference sequence).

This chain uses TRBV7-6 with TRBJ2-1; perhaps TRBD2 as D (5 bases). The V gene lost 5 bases and the J gene lost 0 bases, with 11 bases spanning the gap. The CDR3 runs to 15 residues. Germline V gene lookup returns CDR1 SGHVS and CDR2 FNYEAQ. This chain's CDR3 is CASSRSGSSYNEQFF. For the CDR3, the DNA is TGTGCCAGCAGCCGATCGGGATCCTCCTACAATGAGCAGTTCTTC.

Only a few counts were recorded for this clone. The chain employs TRBV5-1 and TRBJ2-7; 9 bases line up with TRBD1. V dropped 4 bases and J dropped 4; count of bases not matched to a gene: 6. CDR1 is SGHRS and CDR2 is YFSETQ in the germline V gene. The length of the CDR3 is 14 residues. The CDR3 nucleotides are TGCGCCAGCAGCCGGGACAGGGAGAGATACGAGCAGTACTTC. Translated, it gives CASSRDRERYEQYF.

A few counts support this clone. This chain connects TRBV30 to TRBJ1-4; TRBD1 aligns across 11 bases. The CDR3 sequence is 13 residues long. V lost 8 bases to trimming and J lost 6 bases; unmatched junction nucleotides: 5. The V gene's germline CDR1 is GTSNPN and CDR2 SVGIG (reference sequence). The CDR3 spells CAGEDRGHEKLFF. CDR3 nucleotides: TGTGCCGGGGAGGACAGGGGGCATGAAAAACTGTTTTTT.

The rearrangement uses TRBV4-3 and TRBJ1-1, with 12 positions matching TRBD1. Germline CDR1 reads LGHNA; CDR2 reads YSLEER. Trimming at V came to 0 bases and at J to 5 bases, leaving 10 bases not matched to a gene. The CDR3 contains 18 residues. CDR3 amino acids: CASSQDVGTGGFGTEAFF. CDR3 sequence (DNA): TGCGCCAGCAGCCAAGACGTCGGGACAGGGGGCTTCGGGACTGAAGCTTTCTTT.

The V and J genes are TRBV27 and TRBJ2-7; D unresolved. The V and J ends lost 3 bases and 1 base respectively, with 7 bases between them. Germline V gene data show CDR1 as MNHEY and CDR2 as SMNVEV (reference sequence). The length of the CDR3 is 13 residues. The CDR3 is CASSFASSYEQYF. CDR3 bases: TGTGCCAGCAGTTTTGCTAGTTCCTACGAGCAGTACTTC.

The chain carries TRBV5-1 and TRBJ1-3; D is undetermined. V was trimmed by 0 bases and J by 4 bases, leaving 14 bases between them. The CDR3 extends over 16 amino acids. Germline CDR1 and CDR2: SGHRS and YFSETQ. The CDR3 region has the DNA TGCGCCAGCAGCTTGGAAAGATTGGGAGTAGGAAACACCATATATTTT. The encoded protein is CASSLERLGVGNTIYF.

The chain links TRBV7-3 to TRBJ2-1; a possible D gene is TRBD2 (6 bases). Germline V gene lookup returns CDR1 SGHTA and CDR2 FQGTGA. The CDR3 totals 15 residues. Trimming shortened V by 3 bases and J by 3 bases, and 12 bases separated the two germline ends. This CDR3 reads CASSLGRGLYNEQFF. CDR3 in DNA: TGTGCCAGCAGCTTGGGGCGGGGTCTCTACAATGAGCAGTTCTTC. Based on the CDR3 plus reference TRBV7-3 and TRBJ2-1, the full variable domain is GAGVSQTPSNKVTEKGKYVELRCDPISGHTALYWYRQSLGQGPEFLIYFQGTGAADDSGLPNDRFFAVRPEGSVSTLKIQRTERGDSAVYLCASSLGRGLYNEQFFGPGTRLTVL.

The chain joins TRBV4-1 to TRBJ1-1; TRBD1 agrees at 9 bases. Germline CDR1 reads MGHRA; CDR2 reads YSYEKL. This CDR3 has 15 amino acids. Trimming took 5 bases from V and 1 from J; bases not matched to a gene: 5. The DNA for the CDR3 is TGCGCCAGCAGCTGGAACAGGGGGCCGAACACTGAAGCTTTCTTT. It yields the protein CASSWNRGPNTEAFF.

V usage is TRBV30 and J usage is TRBJ1-6; tentatively, D is TRBD1 (6 bases). The length of the CDR3 is 12 residues. The germline CDR1 and CDR2 sequences are GTSNPN and SVGIG (reference sequence). V dropped 4 bases and J dropped 8 bases, with 9 bases sitting between them. In DNA form, the CDR3 reads TGTGCCTGGAAAAACAGGGATTCACCCCTCCACTTT. Amino acid sequence: CAWKNRDSPLHF.

V usage is TRBV7-9 and J usage is TRBJ1-4; D is unclear. Germline V lookup: CDR1 SEHNR, CDR2 FQNEAQ (reference sequence). The CDR3 runs 15 residues. The V end lost 7 bases, the J end lost 5 bases, and 17 bases lay between the germline ends. The CDR3 DNA reads TGTGCCAGCACCAATCCCGGAGGAGGGAATGAAAAACTGTTTTTT. Translation gives CASTNPGGGNEKLFF.

In nucleotides, the CDR3 is TGTGCCAGTAGGGGGACTCTAGCGGGGGCTGGAGATACGCAGTATTTT. This gives the protein CASRGTLAGAGDTQYF. The chain is built from TRBV19 and TRBJ2-3, with 10 bases matching TRBD2. The ends lost 6 bases at V and 5 bases at J; junction bases unmatched: 11. The V gene's germline CDR1 is LNHDA and CDR2 SQIVND (reference sequence). This CDR3 comprises 16 residues.

The rearrangement links TRBV9 to TRBJ2-7; TRBD2 agrees at 7 bases. The CDR3 is 16 amino acids. V lost 4 bases and J lost 6; bases outside the gene matches: 16. Germline loops: CDR1 SGDLS, CDR2 YYNGEE. DNA of the CDR3: TGTGCCAGCAGCCCCGGGATAGCGGGCGCTTCGTCCGAGCAGTACTTC. This sequence encodes CASSPGIAGASSEQYF.

This sequence joins TRBV19 and TRBJ1-5; the match to TRBD1 covers 7 bases. Looked up from germline, CDR1 is LNHDA and CDR2 is SQIVND (reference sequence). The CDR3 runs to 13 residues. V was pared by 5 bases and J by 7 bases, with 5 bases of the junction left unmatched. CDR3 region: CASSPGQKQPQHF. The CDR3 DNA is TGTGCCAGTAGTCCGGGACAGAAACAGCCCCAGCATTTT.